The 15 T cell receptor beta chains below all came from one sample that was sequenced in a study of T cells in Graves' hyperthyroidism and ophthalmopathy (dated by TCRdb to between 2019 and 2020). Library method: multiplex PCR. Instrument on record: Illumina HiSeq 2000. Amplification of TCR beta CDR3 regions was carried out from RNA transcripts. For the first round of RT-PCR on the TCR CDR3, the HTBI primer set was used together with the Qiagen OneStep RT-PCR kit. Starting from the raw public reads, TCRdb applied fastp trimming at Q25, assembled clones with MiXCR and retained in-frame beta chains. Every entry covers one CDR3 protein and lists the most common genes and DNA from its rows. This sample gives 500,000 to 650,000 distinct CDR3 sequences in total; more than 14% of them show up just once. The ten largest clones take up under 15% of the sample. Sequencing input: blood. These receptors were obtained from a woman between 45 and 60 years old with Graves' ophthalmopathy.

This clonotype turned up a few times. The rearrangement links TRBV15 to TRBJ1-1; the D is unclear. V was pared by 5 bases and J by 0 bases, with 10 bases between. Germline CDR1 is LNHNV and CDR2 is YYDKDF (reference sequence). This CDR3 is 14 amino acids long. CDR3 in DNA: TGTGCCACCAGCGGACGGCTCATGAACACTGAAGCTTTCTTT. This translates into CATSGRLMNTEAFF.

This clonotype has a count of ten or more. The chain combines TRBV7-2 with TRBJ2-1; TRBD2 aligns across 10 bases. The trim removed 5 bases at V and 4 bases at J, leaving 14 bases unmatched. This CDR3 is 18 amino acids long. Looked up from germline, CDR1 is SGHTA and CDR2 is FQGNSA. The CDR3 loop reads CASSNPSSGRGLYNEQFF. In DNA form, the CDR3 reads TGTGCCAGCAGCAACCCGTCCAGCGGGAGGGGGCTTTACAATGAGCAGTTCTTC.

This clonotype was counted ten times or more. The V call is TRBV6-1, the J call TRBJ2-1; D remains unclear. This CDR3 has 15 residues. Germline CDR1 is MNHNS and CDR2 is SASEGT. Trimming left V 0 bases short and J 6 bases short, with 12 bases between. DNA for the CDR3: TGTGCCAGCAGTGAAGCGACAATCTACCGCAATGAGCAGTTCTTC. Translating gives CASSEATIYRNEQFF.

This clonotype showed up many times. V usage is TRBV14 and J usage is TRBJ2-1; D not certain. The CDR3 is 13 amino acids. V lost 0 bases to trimming and J lost 10 bases, with 10 bases between them. Germline CDR1 and CDR2: SGHDN and FVKESK. CDR3 sequence: CASSQDLGSEQFF. The CDR3 region has the DNA TGTGCCAGCAGCCAAGATTTGGGGTCCGAGCAGTTCTTC.

This clonotype was counted many times. This rearrangement joins TRBV28 to TRBJ2-7, with TRBD2 matching over 9 bases. The CDR3 length is 16 residues. V was pared by 4 bases and J by 6 bases, with 13 bases of the junction left unmatched. Germline loops: CDR1 MDHEN, CDR2 SYDVKM. The chain's CDR3 is CASSSPGTSLSGEQYF. In DNA form, the CDR3 reads TGTGCCAGCAGTTCCCCCGGGACTAGCCTTTCTGGCGAGCAGTACTTC.

This clonotype was picked up many times. The chain joins TRBV27 to TRBJ2-5; tentative D call: TRBD1 (6 bases). There are 12 residues in the CDR3. V dropped 6 bases and J dropped 7 bases, with 12 bases sitting between them. CDR1 and CDR2 (germline): MNHEY, SMNVEV (reference sequence). The chain's CDR3 is CASSKDSGTQYF. DNA of the CDR3: TGTGCCAGCAGCAAGGACAGCGGGACCCAGTACTTC.

This clonotype was observed many times. This chain joins TRBV29-1 and TRBJ2-5; no definite D call. The CDR3 contains 11 residues. Trimming removed 6 bases from V and 5 bases from J, with 10 bases in between. Germline lookup yields CDR1 SQVTM and CDR2 ANQGSEA. CDR3 region: CSVSMSETQYF. Written as DNA, the CDR3 is TGCAGCGTCTCCATGAGCGAGACCCAGTACTTC.

This clonotype was counted ten times or more. CDR3 DNA sequence: TGCAGTGCTAGTTGGGGGACAGCGCTCTACGAGCAGTACTTC. This gives the protein CSASWGTALYEQYF. V usage is TRBV20-1 and J usage is TRBJ2-7, with 7 bases identical to TRBD1. The CDR3 spans 14 residues. V lost 3 bases to trimming and J lost 3 bases; unmatched junction nucleotides: 8. Germline CDR1 is DFQATT and CDR2 is SNEGSKA (reference sequence).

This clonotype was picked up many times. This chain connects TRBV27 to TRBJ1-2; maybe TRBD1 (6 bases). CDR1 and CDR2 (germline): MNHEY, SMNVEV (reference sequence). The V gene lost 3 bases and the J gene lost 4 bases, with 15 bases spanning the gap. This CDR3 is built from 15 residues. DNA of the CDR3: TGTGCCAGCAGTTTGGCGTTAGGGGGGGCCTATGGCTACACCTTC. Its protein product is CASSLALGGAYGYTF.

This clonotype occurred many times. The chain has TRBV6-2 or TRBV6-3 and TRBJ2-7, with D perhaps assigned TRBD1 or TRBD2 (6 bases each). The germline gives CDR1 MNHEY, CDR2 SVGEGT. The CDR3 length is 17 residues. Deletions cut 5 bases from V and 2 bases from J, with 22 bases between. CDR3 in DNA: TGTGCCAGCAGTACTATTCGGGGGCCCTCGGGAGCCTACGAGCAGTACTTC. This codes for CASSTIRGPSGAYEQYF.

This clonotype was observed a few times. This chain joins TRBV29-1 and TRBJ2-7; TRBD2 matches 11 bases. The ends lost 6 bases at V and 6 bases at J; junction bases unmatched: 7. Looked up from germline, CDR1 is SQVTM and CDR2 is ANQGSEA. This CDR3 is built from 13 residues. The CDR3 DNA reads TGCAGCGTGGCGGGACTAGCGGCGCCCGAGCAGTACTTC. It yields the protein CSVAGLAAPEQYF.

V is TRBV30 and J is TRBJ1-2; 10 nucleotides match TRBD1. CDR1 is GTSNPN, CDR2 SVGIG, per germline (reference sequence). The CDR3 totals 15 residues. The ends lost 2 bases at V and 3 bases at J; junction bases unmatched: 6. Here the CDR3 DNA reads TGTGCCTGGAGTTACCCGGGACAGGGGTACTATGGCTACACCTTC. Protein sequence: CAWSYPGQGYYGYTF.

This clonotype was recorded a few times. The chain has TRBV20-1 and TRBJ2-3; D possibly corresponds to TRBD1 (5 bases). V gave up 4 bases and J gave up 0 bases, with 11 bases separating them. The CDR3 spans 14 residues. The germline V gene has CDR1 DFQATT and CDR2 SNEGSKA (reference sequence). CDR3 region: CSATTETSTDTQYF. The CDR3 region has the DNA TGCAGTGCTACGACAGAAACTAGCACAGATACGCAGTATTTT.

Only a few counts were recorded for this clonotype. The gene calls are TRBV12-3 or TRBV12-4 and TRBJ2-2; 9 bases agree with TRBD1. The V gene end was trimmed by 4 bases and the J gene end by 3 bases; junction bases not matched to a gene: 6. The CDR3 runs 16 residues. CDR3 in DNA: TGTGCCAGCAGTTACGGACAGGGGCGGCACACCGGGGAGCTGTTTTTT. Amino acids: CASSYGQGRHTGELFF.

There are many counts of this clonotype. V and J are TRBV2 and TRBJ2-7; the match to TRBD2 covers 11 bases. The CDR3 sequence is 16 residues long. CDR1 and CDR2 from the germline V gene are SNHLY and FYNNEI. J was trimmed by 4 bases and V by 7 bases; bases with no gene match: 12. The CDR3 DNA follows: TGTGCCAGCAACCCGGGACTAGCGGAAGGAATATACGAGCAGTACTTC. Residues: CASNPGLAEGIYEQYF.